These 4 T cell receptor beta chains were sequenced from one sample in a study of cytotoxic CD8 clonotypes in ibrutinib-treated CLL. Libraries were prepared by immunoSEQ multiplex PCR; TCRdb keeps only in-frame clonotypes and omits some of them. The table lists some 200,000 clones, approximately 70% of them singletons. The specimen comprised PBMCs, sampled after 12 months of ibrutinib treatment. These receptors were taken from a human donor with chronic lymphocytic leukemia.

The V call is TRBV9, the J call TRBJ2-2; perhaps TRBD2 as D (5 bases). This CDR3 contains 15 residues. The V and J ends lost 0 bases and 4 bases respectively, with 10 bases between them. The germline gives CDR1 SGDLS, CDR2 YYNGEE. CDR3 in amino acids: CASSVDGRGTGELFF. As DNA, the CDR3 is TGTGCCAGCAGCGTAGACGGCCGGGGCACCGGGGAGCTGTTTTTT. The complete variable domain, with remaining parts taken from reference TRBV9 and TRBJ2-2, reads DSGVTQTPKHLITATGQRVTLRCSPRSGDLSVYWYQQSLDQGLQFLIQYYNGEERAKGNILERFSAQQFPDLHSELNLSSLELGDSALYFCASSVDGRGTGELFFGEGSRLTVL.

The gene calls are TRBV7-2 and TRBJ1-2, with D perhaps matching TRBD1 (5 bases). V was cut by 1 base and J by 4 bases, with 10 bases left in between. There are 14 residues in the CDR3. CDR1 is SGHTA and CDR2 is FQGNSA in the germline V gene. The CDR3 region is CASSLDGGIYGYTF. The DNA for the CDR3 is TGTGCCAGCAGCTTAGATGGGGGAATCTATGGCTACACCTTC.

This chain uses TRBV7-2 with TRBJ2-7; D call uncertain. With 3 bases removed from V and 0 bases from J, the gap between germline ends came to 9 bases. CDR3 size: 14 residues. Germline lookup yields CDR1 SGHTA and CDR2 FQGNSA. CDR3 nucleotides: TGTGCCAGCAGCTTGACGACTGGCTCCTACGAGCAGTACTTC. Amino acids: CASSLTTGSYEQYF.

This clone was seen more than once but under ten times. The chain employs TRBV9 and TRBJ1-1, with D possibly TRBD1 on 5 matching bases. Germline CDR1 and CDR2: SGDLS and YYNGEE. The CDR3 spans 17 residues. Trimming shortened V by 2 bases and J by 0 bases, and 17 bases separated the two germline ends. This CDR3 reads CASSVQVQGDMNTEAFF. The CDR3 DNA follows: TGTGCCAGCAGCGTCCAAGTACAAGGGGATATGAACACTGAAGCTTTCTTT.